The rows below give T cell receptor beta chains drawn from one sample of a study of T-cell memory formation after mild COVID-19. TCRdb fed the 5' RACE reads into MiXCR, producing one record per CDR3 protein. This table holds 250,000 to 350,000 distinct CDR3 sequences, 15% found once. Sequencing was done on a sample of PBMCs or a T cell subset sorted from them (not recorded which). These receptors were obtained from a man aged 18 to 30 who had mild COVID-19 (a few samples of this study predate the infection). Cell type and time point are not known. Both conserved end residues are part of each CDR3. A D gene is named only where the DNA matches it firmly. Some rows mark clone size as missing; the rest say once, few, many or name a class of expanded clone.

V: TRBV12-3/TRBV12-4; D: TRBD2; J: TRBJ2-1; size: -; DNA: TGTGCCAGCAGTTTAGTGGCGGGGGTCCTCAATGAGCAGTTCTTC; CDR3: CASSLVAGVLNEQFF
V: TRBV4-3; D: -; J: TRBJ2-5; size: few; DNA: TGCGCCAGCAGCCAAGAGTACAGAGGGGAGACCCAGTACTTC; CDR3: CASSQEYRGETQYF
V: TRBV6-2/TRBV6-3; D: -; J: TRBJ1-5; size: once; DNA: TGTGCCAGCAGTCCAACCGGGACACGCAATCAGCCCCAGCATTTT; CDR3: CASSPTGTRNQPQHF
V: TRBV7-9; D: -; J: TRBJ2-3; size: -; DNA: TGTGCCAGCAGCTTATTCAGGGATTTTGATACGCAGTATTTT; CDR3: CASSLFRDFDTQYF
V: TRBV5-1; D: -; J: TRBJ2-1; size: few; DNA: TGCGCCAGCAGCTTCGAACAAGGGGCCGGGTTCTTC; CDR3: CASSFEQGAGFF
V: TRBV9; D: -; J: TRBJ1-1; size: few; DNA: TGTGCCAGCAGCGTAGAATTGGGGAACACTGAAGCTTTCTTT; CDR3: CASSVELGNTEAFF
V: TRBV5-1; D: TRBD2; J: TRBJ2-3; size: -; DNA: TGCGCCAGCAGCTTGGTTCACGGGGGGACAGATACGCAGTATTTT; CDR3: CASSLVHGGTDTQYF
V: TRBV6-6; D: TRBD1; J: TRBJ2-7; size: -; DNA: TGTGCCAGCAGTTACTCTAGGGACAGCTACGAGCAGTACTTC; CDR3: CASSYSRDSYEQYF
V: TRBV20-1; D: -; J: TRBJ1-1; size: few; DNA: TGCAGTGCTAGAGCGGGGTTTGACACTGAAGCTTTCTTT; CDR3: CSARAGFDTEAFF
V: TRBV27; D: -; J: TRBJ2-5; size: -; DNA: TGTGCCAGCAGTTTAGGGCTGCGGGGTATCCAAGAGACCCAGTACTTC; CDR3: CASSLGLRGIQETQYF
V: TRBV2; D: -; J: TRBJ2-1; size: -; DNA: TGTGCCAGCAGTTCTTACTTGGGATCACGGACTGAGCAGTTCTTC; CDR3: CASSSYLGSRTEQFF
V: TRBV4-1; D: -; J: TRBJ2-1; size: few; DNA: TGCGCCAGCAGCCATAGGGGGGGGCCAAACAATGAGCAGTTCTTC; CDR3: CASSHRGGPNNEQFF